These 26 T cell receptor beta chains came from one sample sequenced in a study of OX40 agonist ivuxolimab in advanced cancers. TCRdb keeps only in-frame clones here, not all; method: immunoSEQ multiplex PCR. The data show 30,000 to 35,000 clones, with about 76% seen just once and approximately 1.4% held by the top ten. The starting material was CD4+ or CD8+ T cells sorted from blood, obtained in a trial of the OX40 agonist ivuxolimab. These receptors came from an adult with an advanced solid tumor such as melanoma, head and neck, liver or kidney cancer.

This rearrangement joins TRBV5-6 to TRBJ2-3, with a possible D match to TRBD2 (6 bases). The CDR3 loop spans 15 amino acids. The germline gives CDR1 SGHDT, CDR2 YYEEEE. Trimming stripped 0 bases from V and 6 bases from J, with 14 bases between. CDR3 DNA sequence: TGTGCCAGCAGCTTGGAAGCGCCCGGAGGGGATACGCAGTATTTT. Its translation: CASSLEAPGGDTQYF.

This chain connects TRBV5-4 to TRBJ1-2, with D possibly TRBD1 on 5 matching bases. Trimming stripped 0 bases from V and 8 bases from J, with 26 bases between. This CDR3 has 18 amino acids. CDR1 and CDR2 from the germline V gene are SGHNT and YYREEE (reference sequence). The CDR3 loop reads CASSLGGPAQAGTKGYTF. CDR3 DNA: TGTGCCAGCAGCTTGGGTGGACCTGCCCAAGCGGGGACGAAAGGCTACACCTTC.

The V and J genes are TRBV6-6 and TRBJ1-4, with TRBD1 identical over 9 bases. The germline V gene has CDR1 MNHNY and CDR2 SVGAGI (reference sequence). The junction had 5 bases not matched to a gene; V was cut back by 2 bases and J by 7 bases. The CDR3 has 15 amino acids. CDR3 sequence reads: CASSYPTGGFEKLFF. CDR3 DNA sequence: TGTGCCAGCAGTTACCCGACAGGGGGGTTTGAAAAACTGTTTTTT.

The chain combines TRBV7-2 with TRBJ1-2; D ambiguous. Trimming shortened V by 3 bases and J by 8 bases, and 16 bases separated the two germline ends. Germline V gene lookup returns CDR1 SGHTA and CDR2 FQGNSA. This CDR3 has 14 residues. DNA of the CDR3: TGTGCCAGCAGCTTCGCAGGTGCTTCATGGGGCTACACCTTC. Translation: CASSFAGASWGYTF.

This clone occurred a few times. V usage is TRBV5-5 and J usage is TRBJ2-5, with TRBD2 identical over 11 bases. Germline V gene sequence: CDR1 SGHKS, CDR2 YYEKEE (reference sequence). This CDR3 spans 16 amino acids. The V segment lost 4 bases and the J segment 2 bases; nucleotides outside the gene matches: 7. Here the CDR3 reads CASSRGTSGIQETQYF. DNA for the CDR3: TGTGCCAGCAGCCGGGGGACTAGCGGAATTCAAGAGACCCAGTACTTC.

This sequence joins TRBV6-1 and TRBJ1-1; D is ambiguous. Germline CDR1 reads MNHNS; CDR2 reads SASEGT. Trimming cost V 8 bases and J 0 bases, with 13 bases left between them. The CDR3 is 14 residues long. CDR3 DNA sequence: TGTGCCAGCGCCGCTAGCCGTTTGAACACTGAAGCTTTCTTT. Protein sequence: CASAASRLNTEAFF.

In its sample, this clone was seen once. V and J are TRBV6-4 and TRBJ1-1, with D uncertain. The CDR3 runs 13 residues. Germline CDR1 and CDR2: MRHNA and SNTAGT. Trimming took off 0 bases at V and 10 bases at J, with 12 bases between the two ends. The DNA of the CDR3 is TGTGCCAGCAGTGACTCTACGAGACGTCGAGCTTTCTTT. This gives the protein CASSDSTRRRAFF.

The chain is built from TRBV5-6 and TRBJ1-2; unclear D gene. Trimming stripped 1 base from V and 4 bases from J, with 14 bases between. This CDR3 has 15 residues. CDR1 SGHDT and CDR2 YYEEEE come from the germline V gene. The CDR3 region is CASSLPGIGGYGYTF. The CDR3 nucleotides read TGTGCCAGCAGCTTGCCTGGGATAGGCGGCTATGGCTACACCTTC.

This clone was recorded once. The CDR3 here is CASSRTGGNTIYF. CDR3 in DNA: TGTGCCAGCAGTCGGACAGGCGGAAACACCATATATTTT. The rearrangement joins TRBV6-5 to TRBJ1-3; 7 positions agree with TRBD1. The CDR3 totals 13 residues. The ends lost 5 bases at V and 4 bases at J; junction bases unmatched: 2. CDR1 and CDR2 (germline): MNHEY, SVGAGI.

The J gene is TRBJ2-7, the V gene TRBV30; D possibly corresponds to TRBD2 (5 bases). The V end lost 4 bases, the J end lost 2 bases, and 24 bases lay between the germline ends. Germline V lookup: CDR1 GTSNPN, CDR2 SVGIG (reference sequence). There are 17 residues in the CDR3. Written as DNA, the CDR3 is TGTGCCTGGACGAGGGCTTACCTCTTGCCTGCCACCTACGAGCAGTACTTC. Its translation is CAWTRAYLLPATYEQYF. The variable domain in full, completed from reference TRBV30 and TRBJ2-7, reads SQTIHQWPATLVQPVGSPLSLECTVEGTSNPNLYWYRQAAGRGLQLLFYSVGIGQISSEVPQNLSASRPQDRQFILSSKKLLLSDSGFYLCAWTRAYLLPATYEQYFGPGTRLTVT.

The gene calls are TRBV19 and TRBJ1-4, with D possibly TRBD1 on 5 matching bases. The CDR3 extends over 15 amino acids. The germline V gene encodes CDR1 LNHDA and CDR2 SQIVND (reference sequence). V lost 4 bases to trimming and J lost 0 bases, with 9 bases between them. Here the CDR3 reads CASSRGTATNEKLFF. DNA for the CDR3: TGTGCCAGTAGTAGGGGGACTGCAACTAATGAAAAACTGTTTTTT. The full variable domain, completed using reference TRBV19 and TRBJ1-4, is DGGITQSPKYLFRKEGQNVTLSCEQNLNHDAMYWYRQDPGQGLRLIYYSQIVNDFQKGDIAEGYSVSREKKESFPLTVTSAQKNPTAFYLCASSRGTATNEKLFFGSGTQLSVL.

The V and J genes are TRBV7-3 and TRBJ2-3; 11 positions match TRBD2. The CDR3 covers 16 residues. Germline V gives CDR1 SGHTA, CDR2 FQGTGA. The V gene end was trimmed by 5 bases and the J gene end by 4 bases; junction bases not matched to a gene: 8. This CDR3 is CASSPSVSGGADTQYF. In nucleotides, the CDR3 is TGTGCCAGCAGCCCCTCTGTTAGCGGGGGGGCAGATACGCAGTATTTT.

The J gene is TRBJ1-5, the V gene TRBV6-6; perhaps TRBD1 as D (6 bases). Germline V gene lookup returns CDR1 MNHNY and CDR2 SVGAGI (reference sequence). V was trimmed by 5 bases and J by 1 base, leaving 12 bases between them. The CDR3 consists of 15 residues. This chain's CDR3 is CASSHDRLSNQPQHF. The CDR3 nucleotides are TGTGCCAGCAGTCACGACAGGCTAAGCAATCAGCCCCAGCATTTT.

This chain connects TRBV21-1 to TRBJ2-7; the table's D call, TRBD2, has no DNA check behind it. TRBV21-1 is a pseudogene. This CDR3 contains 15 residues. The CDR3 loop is CASSLGTGDLYEQYF. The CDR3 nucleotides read TGTGCCAGCAGCCTCGGGACTGGGGATTTATACGAGCAGTACTTC.

For the CDR3, the DNA is TGTGCCAGTAGTCGGATCACTGAAGCTTTCTTT. Protein: CASSRITEAFF. The chain carries TRBV19 and TRBJ1-1; D not certain. CDR1 LNHDA and CDR2 SQIVND come from the germline V gene (reference sequence). There are 11 residues in the CDR3. The V and J ends lost 5 bases and 4 bases respectively, with 5 bases between them.

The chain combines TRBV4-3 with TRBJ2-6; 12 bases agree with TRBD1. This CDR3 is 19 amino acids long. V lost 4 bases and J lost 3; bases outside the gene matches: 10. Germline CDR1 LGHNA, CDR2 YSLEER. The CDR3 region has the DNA TGCGCCAGCAGCCCACGTCCCGGGACAGGGGGCCATGGGGCCAACGTCCTGACTTTC. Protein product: CASSPRPGTGGHGANVLTF.

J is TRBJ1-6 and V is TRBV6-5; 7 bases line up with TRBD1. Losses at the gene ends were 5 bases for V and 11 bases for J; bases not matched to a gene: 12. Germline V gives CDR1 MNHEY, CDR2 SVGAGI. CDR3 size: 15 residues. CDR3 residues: CASSATTGSGAPLHF. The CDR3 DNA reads TGTGCCAGCAGTGCGACGACAGGGTCTGGAGCACCCCTCCACTTT.

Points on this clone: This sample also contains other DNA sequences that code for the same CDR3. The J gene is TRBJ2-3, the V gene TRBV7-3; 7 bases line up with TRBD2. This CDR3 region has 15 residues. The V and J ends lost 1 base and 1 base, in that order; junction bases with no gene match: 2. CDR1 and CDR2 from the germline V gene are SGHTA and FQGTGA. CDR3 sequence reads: CASSLNSGGTDTQYF. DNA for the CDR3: TGTGCCAGCAGCTTAAACAGCGGGGGCACAGATACGCAGTATTTT.

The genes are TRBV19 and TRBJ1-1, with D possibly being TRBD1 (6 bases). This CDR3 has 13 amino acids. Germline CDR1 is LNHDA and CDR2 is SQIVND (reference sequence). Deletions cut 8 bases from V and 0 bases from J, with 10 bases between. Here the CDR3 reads CASARGVNTEAFF. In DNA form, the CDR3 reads TGTGCCAGTGCCAGGGGAGTGAACACTGAAGCTTTCTTT.

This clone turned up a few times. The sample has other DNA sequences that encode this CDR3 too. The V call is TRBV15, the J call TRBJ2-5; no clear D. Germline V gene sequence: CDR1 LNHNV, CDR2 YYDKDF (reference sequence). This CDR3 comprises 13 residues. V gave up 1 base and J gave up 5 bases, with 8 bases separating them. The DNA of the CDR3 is TGTGCCACCAGCAGAGGGGGTTGGGAGACCCAGTACTTC. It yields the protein CATSRGGWETQYF.

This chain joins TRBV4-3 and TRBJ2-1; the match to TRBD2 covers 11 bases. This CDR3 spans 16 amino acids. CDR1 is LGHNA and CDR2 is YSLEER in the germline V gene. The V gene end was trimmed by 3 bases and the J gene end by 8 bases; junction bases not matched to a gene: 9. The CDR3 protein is CASSQDWLAGGYEQFF. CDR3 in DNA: TGCGCCAGCAGCCAGGATTGGCTAGCGGGAGGATATGAGCAGTTCTTC.

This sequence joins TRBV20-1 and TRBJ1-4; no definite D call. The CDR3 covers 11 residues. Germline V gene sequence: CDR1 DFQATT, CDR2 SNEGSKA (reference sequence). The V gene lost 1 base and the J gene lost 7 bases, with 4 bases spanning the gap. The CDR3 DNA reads TGCAGTGCTAGAGGCATTGAAAAACTGTTTTTT. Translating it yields CSARGIEKLFF.

The CDR3 loop is CASSRRRVPNEQYF. The CDR3 bases are TGTGCCAGCAGCCGACGCAGGGTCCCCAACGAGCAGTACTTC. The chain links TRBV11-1 to TRBJ2-7; tentatively, D is TRBD1 (5 bases). The V end was cut by 5 bases, the J end by 5 bases, with 16 bases between. The CDR3 covers 14 residues. Germline loops: CDR1 SGHAT, CDR2 FQDESV (reference sequence).

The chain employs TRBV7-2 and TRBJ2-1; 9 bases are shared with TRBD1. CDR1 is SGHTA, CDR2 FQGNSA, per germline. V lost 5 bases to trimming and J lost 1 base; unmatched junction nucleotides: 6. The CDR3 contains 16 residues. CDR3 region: CASSTRQGVSYNEQFF. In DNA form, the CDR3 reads TGTGCCAGCAGCACCAGACAGGGGGTTTCCTACAATGAGCAGTTCTTC.

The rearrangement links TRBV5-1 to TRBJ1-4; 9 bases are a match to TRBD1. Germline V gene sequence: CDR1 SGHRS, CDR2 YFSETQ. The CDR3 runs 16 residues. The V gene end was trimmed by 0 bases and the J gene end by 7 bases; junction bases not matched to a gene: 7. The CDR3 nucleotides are TGCGCCAGCAGCTTGGCGGGACAGGGAGCTACTGAAAAACTGTTTTTT. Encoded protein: CASSLAGQGATEKLFF.

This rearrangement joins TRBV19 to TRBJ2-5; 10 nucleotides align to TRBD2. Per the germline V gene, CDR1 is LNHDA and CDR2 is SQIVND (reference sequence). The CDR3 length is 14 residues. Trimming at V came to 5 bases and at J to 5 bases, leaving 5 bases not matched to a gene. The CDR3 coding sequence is TGTGCCAGTAGTCTCCGACTAGCGGGCGAGACCCAGTACTTC. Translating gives CASSLRLAGETQYF.